This TCR beta chain emerged from a study of OX40 agonist ivuxolimab in advanced cancers. About this clone: Its antigen remains unknown.

The CDR3 spans 16 residues. After removal of 2 bases from V and 6 bases from J, the junction contained 8 bases not matched to a gene. Germline CDR1 SGDLS, CDR2 YYNGEE. Peripheral blood came from all dose cohorts at three timepoints. Study results and limitations: The mean number of expanded clones was higher in CD8+ T cells than in CD4+. Both CD4+ and CD8+ T cell populations in blood had undergone clonal expansion by week 6 at 0.1 to 3.0 mg/kg.

The assay was immunoSEQ multiplex PCR, and TCRdb's table has in-frame clones only and misses some. The data hold tens of thousands of clones, with roughly 92% observed a single time. The specimen was CD4+ or CD8+ T cells sorted from blood, collected in a trial of the OX40 agonist ivuxolimab. This chain joins TRBV9 and TRBJ2-3, with 11 bases lining up with TRBD2. The receptor comes from an adult with an advanced solid tumor such as melanoma, head and neck, liver or kidney cancer. The CDR3 region has the DNA TGTGCCAGCAGCGTGGGACTAGCGGTAGATTGGGATACGCAGTATTTT. Translation: CASSVGLAVDWDTQYF. The full variable domain, its missing parts supplied by reference TRBV9 and TRBJ2-3, is DSGVTQTPKHLITATGQRVTLRCSPRSGDLSVYWYQQSLDQGLQFLIQYYNGEERAKGNILERFSAQQFPDLHSELNLSSLELGDSALYFCASSVGLAVDWDTQYFGPGTRLTVL.